The T cell receptor (beta chain) under discussion was sequenced for a study of blood T cell repertoires in COVID-19. TCRdb keeps only in-frame clones here, not all; method: immunoSEQ multiplex PCR. The data hold 85,000 to 110,000 clones, with about 80% observed a single time. This CDR3 has 15 amino acids. V lost 3 bases and J 4 bases, leaving 13 bases between the germline ends. CDR1 KGHDR and CDR2 SFDVKD come from the germline V gene. Sequenced sample: peripheral blood. The TCR comes from a human donor in a cohort sampled during active or convalescent COVID-19. The chain couples TRBV24-1 to TRBJ2-3; D gene uncertain. The CDR3 is CATSDPASYADTQYF. The DNA for the CDR3 is TGTGCCACCAGTGATCCCGCTAGTTACGCAGATACGCAGTATTTT.